The TCR beta chain described here comes from a study of T cells in narcolepsy. This clone was detected only once. Repertoires were generated with immunoSEQ multiplex PCR, while TCRdb's copy carries only in-frame clones and drops some. This table has tens of thousands of clones, roughly 88% appearing once. V was trimmed by 5 bases and J by 5 bases, leaving 14 bases between them. Germline V gene sequence: CDR1 SGHRS, CDR2 YFSETQ. The CDR3 spans 13 residues. Sequenced sample: CD45RA- memory CD4+ T cells from PBMCs. This chain uses TRBV5-1 with TRBJ2-7, with D possibly being TRBD1 or TRBD2 (5 bases each). This clonotype was obtained from a human donor with narcolepsy. CDR3 in DNA: TGCGCCAGCAGACATTTCGGGGCCCACGAGCAGTACTTC. Protein: CASRHFGAHEQYF.